These 3 T cell receptor beta chains originate from one sample sequenced in a study of early T cells in non-severe SARS-CoV-2 infection (dated by TCRdb to the early 2020s). Library generation was performed with 5' RACE. The data were produced on a NextSeq 500. The public reads were quality trimmed at Q25 with fastp and then assembled into clones with MiXCR by TCRdb, keeping productive beta chains. Rows with one shared CDR3 protein collapse into an entry with the most common genes and DNA. Here the sample has 77,000 or so distinct CDR3 sequences; 14% occur a single time. The ten most abundant clones make up 3% to 5% of the sample. This material consisted of whole blood, taken at baseline. The source of these receptors is an adult who was a healthcare worker with PCR-confirmed SARS-CoV-2 infection or an uninfected control (not recorded which).

The table lists this clonotype with a few counts. The CDR3 region is CASSYRPGTSSYNEQFF. CDR3 nucleotides: TGTGCCAGCAGTTACCGCCCCGGGACTAGTTCCTACAATGAGCAGTTCTTC. The J gene is TRBJ2-1, the V gene TRBV6-5, with 8 bases that match TRBD2. The CDR3 is 17 residues long. Trimming took 2 bases from V and 1 from J; bases not matched to a gene: 7. Germline lookup yields CDR1 MNHEY and CDR2 SVGAGI.

This clonotype has a count of ten or more. The chain joins TRBV18 to TRBJ2-2; D uncertain. CDR3 length equals 14 residues. V was clipped by 5 bases and J by 2 bases, with 9 bases between them. The V gene's germline CDR1 is KGHSH and CDR2 LQKENI. CDR3 in amino acids: CASSADINTGELFF. DNA of the CDR3: TGTGCCAGCTCAGCCGACATTAACACCGGGGAGCTGTTTTTT.

The chain joins TRBV18 to TRBJ1-2; TRBD1 is a possible D gene (6 bases). The CDR3 consists of 14 residues. V was pared by 3 bases and J by 4 bases, with 12 bases between. CDR1 and CDR2 (germline): KGHSH, LQKENI. The CDR3 bases are TGTGCCAGCTCACCGGACCAGGGGATCTATGGCTACACCTTC. Its protein is CASSPDQGIYGYTF.